These T cell receptor beta chains were read from a single sample in a study of T-cell reconstitution after alpha-beta-depleted transplantation in children. TCRdb reanalysed the PCR reads using MiXCR and keeps one entry per CDR3 protein. The table records about 300,000 distinct CDR3 sequences, about 9.4% of them present only once. The sample was PBMCs, taken before TCRalphabeta/CD19-depleted stem cell transplant. These receptors all stem from a boy under three years old with acute myeloid leukemia, due to receive a stem cell transplant. CDR3s include the opening cysteine and the closing phenylalanine or tryptophan. D genes are given only for firm matches. Only part of the rows carry a size: once, few, many, or a class if the clone is expanded.

>many|TRBJ2-7|-|TRBV20-1
CSARHGRGVAYEQYF
TGCAGTGCTAGACACGGGCGGGGTGTGGCCTACGAGCAGTACTTC
>few|TRBJ2-5|TRBD2|TRBV12-3/TRBV12-4
CASSFSLAGEVEETQYF
TGTGCCAGCAGTTTTAGCCTAGCGGGGGAGGTAGAAGAGACCCAGTACTTC
>many|TRBJ2-7|-|TRBV12-3/TRBV12-4
CASAIGGNSYEQYF
TGTGCCAGCGCCATCGGGGGTAACTCCTACGAGCAGTACTTC
>many|TRBJ2-1|TRBD2|TRBV3-1
CASSQAPGLVYNEQFF
TGTGCCAGCAGCCAAGCCCCGGGACTAGTGTACAATGAGCAGTTCTTC
>few|TRBJ2-2|TRBD2|TRBV3-1
CASSFRRSGVAIGELFF
TGTGCCAGCAGCTTCCGCCGGAGCGGGGTGGCCATCGGGGAGCTGTTTTTT
>many|TRBJ2-7|TRBD2|TRBV7-8
CASSLAPSGRPYEQYF
TGTGCCAGCAGCTTAGCTCCCAGCGGGAGACCCTACGAGCAGTACTTC
>-|TRBJ2-3|-|TRBV27
CASAGDTQYF
TGTGCCAGCGCAGGAGATACGCAGTATTTT
>-|TRBJ1-2|-|TRBV30
CAWSVRRVGGRDGYTF
TGTGCCTGGAGTGTACGACGGGTTGGAGGGCGGGACGGCTACACCTTC
>few|TRBJ2-1|TRBD2|TRBV12-3/TRBV12-4
CASSPLGVAGVQQFF
TGTGCCAGCAGTCCGCTTGGGGTAGCGGGAGTACAGCAGTTCTTC
>few|TRBJ1-1|-|TRBV18
CASSAFGTQNTEAFF
TGTGCCAGCTCAGCATTCGGGACACAAAACACTGAAGCTTTCTTT
>few|TRBJ2-3|-|TRBV12-3/TRBV12-4
CASSLILVIAGDTQYF
TGTGCCAGCAGTTTAATACTTGTTATTGCGGGAGATACGCAGTATTTT
>-|TRBJ1-5|-|TRBV23-1
CASSQFSPTQGRNQPQHF
TGCGCCAGCAGTCAATTTTCTCCTACACAGGGACGCAATCAGCCCCAGCATTTT
>few|TRBJ1-1|-|TRBV20-1
CSAHVRTEAFF
TGCAGTGCGCACGTCAGGACTGAAGCTTTCTTT
>many|TRBJ2-7|TRBD1|TRBV28
CASSSPGTAIYEQYF
TGTGCCAGCAGTTCACCCGGGACAGCTATTTACGAGCAGTACTTC
>many|TRBJ2-5|-|TRBV20-1
CSAFKETQYF
TGCAGTGCTTTCAAAGAGACCCAGTACTTC
>many|TRBJ2-3|-|TRBV4-3
CASSLAQGGMDTQYF
TGCGCCAGCAGCTTGGCACAGGGTGGAATGGATACGCAGTATTTT
>many|TRBJ1-1|-|TRBV7-9
CASSGLNTEAFF
TGTGCCAGCAGCGGCTTGAACACTGAAGCTTTCTTT
>-|TRBJ1-6|-|TRBV5-4
CASSFKGYNSPLHF
TGTGCCAGCAGCTTTAAGGGATATAATTCACCCCTCCACTTT
>-|TRBJ2-7|-|TRBV29-1
CSVRQDGAYEQYF
TGCAGCGTTCGGCAGGACGGAGCCTACGAGCAGTACTTC
>many|TRBJ2-1|TRBD2|TRBV12-3/TRBV12-4
CASSRGGMSSYNEQFF
TGTGCCAGCAGTCGCGGGGGAATGAGCTCCTACAATGAGCAGTTCTTC
>-|TRBJ2-7|TRBD1|TRBV5-1
CASSLGQGAYNEQYF
TGCGCCAGCAGCTTGGGACAGGGCGCATACAACGAGCAGTACTTC
>many|TRBJ1-2|-|TRBV12-3/TRBV12-4
CASSRVPRGYGYTF
TGTGCCAGCAGCCGGGTCCCCAGAGGGTATGGCTACACCTTC
>many|TRBJ2-6|TRBD1|TRBV5-1
CASSWTGGANVLTF
TGCGCCAGCAGCTGGACAGGTGGGGCCAACGTCCTGACTTTC
>many|TRBJ2-5|-|TRBV29-1
CSGRDLSTQYF
TGCAGCGGCCGGGACCTGAGCACCCAGTACTTC